The clone carrying this T cell receptor beta chain was seen more than once but under ten times. Its matching antigen is unknown. Reverse transcribing all isolated RNA meant expressed TCRB transcripts were sequenced. Sequenced by immunoSEQ multiplex PCR; TCRdb stores in-frame clones only, minus some. The sample lists some 660,000 clones, roughly an eighth seen once, with roughly 0.04% in the top ten. The entry originates in a study of beta chain features in type 1 diabetes. Study-wide findings and caveats: In every one of the four CD4+ subsets, TCRB CDR3s were moderately but significantly shorter in Type 1 diabetes patients.

CDR3 length: 15 residues. CDR1 and CDR2 from the germline V gene are LGHNA and YSLEER. The V end lost 6 bases, the J end lost 0 bases, and 11 bases lay between the germline ends. Sequencing used naive CD4+ T cells from blood. The source is a man younger than 35 with type 1 diabetes. This chain connects TRBV4-3 to TRBJ2-2; D might be TRBD1 (6 bases). CDR3 protein: CASSLRDTNTGELFF. CDR3 DNA: TGCGCCAGCAGTCTCCGGGACACGAACACCGGGGAGCTGTTTTTT.